This TCR beta chain was documented in a study of blood T cell repertoires in COVID-19. The wider study: T cells, B-cell-depleted T cells, or PBMCs supplied cDNA or gDNA.

Trimming stripped 5 bases from V and 10 bases from J, with 17 bases between. CDR1 and CDR2 (germline): KGHSH, LQKENI. This CDR3 is 13 amino acids long. Profiled with immunoSEQ multiplex PCR; TCRdb holds only in-frame clones, not every one. The data hold about 140,000 clones, with 75% to 80% observed a single time. Participants, about 18 to 90 years old, spanned fewer than 25 US areas. The specimen sequenced was PBMCs or T cells enriched from blood (not recorded which). The chain couples TRBV18 to TRBJ1-2; D remains unclear. The receptor comes from a woman aged 50 to 60 who had recovered from COVID-19. This CDR3 is CASSYLPLSDYTF. DNA of the CDR3: TGTGCCAGCTCATACCTCCCCCTGAGTGACTACACCTTC. Full variable domain (outside the CDR3, taken from reference TRBV18 and TRBJ1-2): NAGVMQNPRHLVRRRGQEARLRCSPMKGHSHVYWYRQLPEEGLKFMVYLQKENIIDESGMPKERFSAEFPKEGPSILRIQQVVRGDSAAYFCASSYLPLSDYTFGSGTRLTVV.